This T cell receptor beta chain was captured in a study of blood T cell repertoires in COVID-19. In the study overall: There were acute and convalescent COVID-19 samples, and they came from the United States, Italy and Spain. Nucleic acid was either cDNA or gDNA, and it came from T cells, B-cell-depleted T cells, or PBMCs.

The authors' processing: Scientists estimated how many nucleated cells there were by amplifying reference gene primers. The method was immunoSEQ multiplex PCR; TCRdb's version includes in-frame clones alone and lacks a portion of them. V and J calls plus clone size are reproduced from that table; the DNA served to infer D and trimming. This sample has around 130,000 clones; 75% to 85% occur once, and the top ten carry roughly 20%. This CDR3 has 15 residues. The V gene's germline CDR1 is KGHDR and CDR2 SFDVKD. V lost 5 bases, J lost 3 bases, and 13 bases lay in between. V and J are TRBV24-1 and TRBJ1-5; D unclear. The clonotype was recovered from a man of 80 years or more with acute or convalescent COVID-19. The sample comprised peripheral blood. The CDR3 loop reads CATSGDKTSNQPQHF. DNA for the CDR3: TGTGCCACCAGTGGAGACAAGACCTCCAATCAGCCCCAGCATTTT.